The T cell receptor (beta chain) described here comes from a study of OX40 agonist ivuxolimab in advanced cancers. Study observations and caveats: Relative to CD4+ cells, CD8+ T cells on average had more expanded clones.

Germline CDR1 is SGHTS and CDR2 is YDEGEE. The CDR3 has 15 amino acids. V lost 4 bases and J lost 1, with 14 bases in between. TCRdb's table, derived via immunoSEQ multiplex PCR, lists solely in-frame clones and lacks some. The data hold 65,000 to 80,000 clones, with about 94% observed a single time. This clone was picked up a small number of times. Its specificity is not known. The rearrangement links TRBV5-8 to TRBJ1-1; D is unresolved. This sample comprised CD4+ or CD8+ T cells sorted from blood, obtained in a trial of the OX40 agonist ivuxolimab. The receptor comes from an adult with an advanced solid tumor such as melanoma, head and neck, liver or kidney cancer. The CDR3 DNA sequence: TGTGCCAGCAGCAAACTGAACCCACCGAACACTGAAGCTTTCTTT. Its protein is CASSKLNPPNTEAFF.